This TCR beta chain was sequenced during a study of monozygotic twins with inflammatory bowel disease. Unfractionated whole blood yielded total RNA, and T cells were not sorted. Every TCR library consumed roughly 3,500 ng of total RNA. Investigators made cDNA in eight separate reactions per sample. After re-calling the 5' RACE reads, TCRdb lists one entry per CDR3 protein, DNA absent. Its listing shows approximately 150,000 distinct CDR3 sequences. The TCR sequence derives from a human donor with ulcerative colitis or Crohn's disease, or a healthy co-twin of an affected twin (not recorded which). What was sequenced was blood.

CDR3 residues: CASNPQGASGHDTQYF. This rearrangement joins TRBV5-1 to TRBJ2-3. This CDR3 is built from 16 residues. Germline-derived CDR1 and CDR2 are SGHRS and YFSETQ.